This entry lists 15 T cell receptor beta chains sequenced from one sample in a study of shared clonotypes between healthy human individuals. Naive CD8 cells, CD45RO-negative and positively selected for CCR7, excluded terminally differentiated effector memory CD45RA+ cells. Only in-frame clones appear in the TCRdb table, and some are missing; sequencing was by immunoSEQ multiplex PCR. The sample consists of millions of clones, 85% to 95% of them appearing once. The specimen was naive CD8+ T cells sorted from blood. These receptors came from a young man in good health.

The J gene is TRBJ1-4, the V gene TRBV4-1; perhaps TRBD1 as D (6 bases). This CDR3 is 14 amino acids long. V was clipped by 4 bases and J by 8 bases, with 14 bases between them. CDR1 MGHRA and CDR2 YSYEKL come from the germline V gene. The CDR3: CASSRKRGVEKLFF. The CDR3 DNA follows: TGCGCCAGCAGCCGGAAAAGGGGGGTGGAAAAACTGTTTTTT.

The CDR3 nucleotides read TGTGCCAGCAGTCCCGGTCTTGGTTGGGGCGCTTACGAGCAGTACTTC. Translation gives CASSPGLGWGAYEQYF. The V gene is TRBV27, the J gene TRBJ2-7; D is possibly TRBD1 (5 bases). Trimming left V 5 bases short and J 4 bases short, with 21 bases between. The CDR3 is 16 amino acids. CDR1 is MNHEY, CDR2 SMNVEV, per germline (reference sequence).

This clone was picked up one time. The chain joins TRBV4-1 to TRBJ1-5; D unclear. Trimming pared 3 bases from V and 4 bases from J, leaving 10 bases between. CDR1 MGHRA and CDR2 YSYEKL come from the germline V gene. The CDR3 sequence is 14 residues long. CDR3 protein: CASSQMERNQPQHF. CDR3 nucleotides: TGCGCCAGCAGCCAGATGGAGCGGAATCAGCCCCAGCATTTT.

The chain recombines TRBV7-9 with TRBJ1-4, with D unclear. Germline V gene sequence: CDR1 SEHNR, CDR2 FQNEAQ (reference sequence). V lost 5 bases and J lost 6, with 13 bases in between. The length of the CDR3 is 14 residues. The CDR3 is CASSPAGGDEKLFF. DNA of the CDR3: TGTGCCAGCAGCCCGGCAGGCGGGGATGAAAAACTGTTTTTT.

Here the CDR3 DNA reads TGTGCCAGCAGTTCGACGGGAGGGTGGGAGCAGTACTTC. Its translation is CASSSTGGWEQYF. V usage is TRBV27 and J usage is TRBJ2-7, with TRBD2 matching 8 bases. With V trimmed by 4 bases and J by 7 bases, 6 bases remained unmatched. The CDR3 totals 13 residues. Germline V gene data show CDR1 as MNHEY and CDR2 as SMNVEV (reference sequence).

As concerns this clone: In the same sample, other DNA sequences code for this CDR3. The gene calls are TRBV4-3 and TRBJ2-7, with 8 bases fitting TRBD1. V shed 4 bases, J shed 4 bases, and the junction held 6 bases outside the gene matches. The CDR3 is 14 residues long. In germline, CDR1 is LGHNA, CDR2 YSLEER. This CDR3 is CASSPGQGEYEQYF. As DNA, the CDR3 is TGCGCCAGCAGCCCCGGACAGGGAGAGTACGAGCAGTACTTC.

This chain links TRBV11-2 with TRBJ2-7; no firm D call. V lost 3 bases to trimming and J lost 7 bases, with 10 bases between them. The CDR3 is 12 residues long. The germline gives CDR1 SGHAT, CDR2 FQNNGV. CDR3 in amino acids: CASSLGPREQYF. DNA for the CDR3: TGTGCCAGCAGCTTGGGTCCGCGAGAGCAGTACTTC. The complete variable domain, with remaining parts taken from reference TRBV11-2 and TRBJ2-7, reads EAGVAQSPRYKIIEKRQSVAFWCNPISGHATLYWYQQILGQGPKLLIQFQNNGVVDDSQLPKDRFSAERLKGVDSTLKIQPAKLEDSAVYLCASSLGPREQYFGPGTRLTVT.

CDR3 sequence: CASSLNMGYTF. CDR3 DNA sequence: TGTGCCAGCAGCTTAAACATGGGCTACACCTTC. The chain carries TRBV7-9 and TRBJ1-2; no firm D call. Germline CDR1 is SEHNR and CDR2 is FQNEAQ (reference sequence). There are 11 residues in the CDR3. With 2 bases removed from V and 8 bases from J, the gap between germline ends came to 6 bases.

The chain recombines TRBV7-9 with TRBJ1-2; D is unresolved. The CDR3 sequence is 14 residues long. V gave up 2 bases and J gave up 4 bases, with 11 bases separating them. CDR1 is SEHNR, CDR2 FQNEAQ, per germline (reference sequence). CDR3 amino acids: CASSLFDTVYGYTF. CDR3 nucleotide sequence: TGTGCCAGCAGCTTATTCGACACCGTCTATGGCTACACCTTC.

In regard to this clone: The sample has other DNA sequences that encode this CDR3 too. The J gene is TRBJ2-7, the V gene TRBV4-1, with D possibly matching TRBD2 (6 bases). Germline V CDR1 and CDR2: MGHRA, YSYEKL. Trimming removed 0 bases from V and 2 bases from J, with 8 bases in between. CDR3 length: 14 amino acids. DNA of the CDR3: TGCGCCAGCAGCCAAGATCCGGGGGCCTACGAGCAGTACTTC. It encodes CASSQDPGAYEQYF.

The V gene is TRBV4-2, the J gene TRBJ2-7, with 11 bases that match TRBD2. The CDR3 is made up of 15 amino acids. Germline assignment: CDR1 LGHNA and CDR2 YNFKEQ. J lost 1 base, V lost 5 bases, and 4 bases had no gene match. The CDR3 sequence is CASSNRLAGSYEQYF. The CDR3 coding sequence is TGTGCCAGCAGCAACCGACTAGCGGGGTCCTACGAGCAGTACTTC.

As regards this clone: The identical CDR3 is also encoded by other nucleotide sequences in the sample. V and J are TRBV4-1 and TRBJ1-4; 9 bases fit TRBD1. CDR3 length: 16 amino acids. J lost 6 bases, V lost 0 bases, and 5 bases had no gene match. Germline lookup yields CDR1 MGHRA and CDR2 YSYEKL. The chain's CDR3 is CASSQEQGAWDEKLFF. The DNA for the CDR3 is TGCGCCAGCAGCCAAGAACAGGGGGCCTGGGATGAAAAACTGTTTTTT.

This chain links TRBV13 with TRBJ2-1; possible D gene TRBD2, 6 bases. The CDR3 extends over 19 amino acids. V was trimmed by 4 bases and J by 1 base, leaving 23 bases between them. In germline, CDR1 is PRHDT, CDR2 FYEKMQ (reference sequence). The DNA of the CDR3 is TGTGCCAGCAGCTCCCAACAGACCCCTAGCGACAATTCCTACAATGAGCAGTTCTTC. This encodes CASSSQQTPSDNSYNEQFF. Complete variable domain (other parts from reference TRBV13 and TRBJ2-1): AAGVIQSPRHLIKEKRETATLKCYPIPRHDTVYWYQQGPGQDPQFLISFYEKMQSDKGSIPDRFSAQQFSDYHSELNMSSLELGDSALYFCASSSQQTPSDNSYNEQFFGPGTRLTVL.

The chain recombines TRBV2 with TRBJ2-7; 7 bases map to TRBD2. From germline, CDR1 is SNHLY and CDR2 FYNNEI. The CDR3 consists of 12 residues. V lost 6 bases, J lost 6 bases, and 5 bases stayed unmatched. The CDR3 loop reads CASRKTGGEQYF. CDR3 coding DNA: TGTGCCAGCAGGAAGACGGGAGGCGAGCAGTACTTC.

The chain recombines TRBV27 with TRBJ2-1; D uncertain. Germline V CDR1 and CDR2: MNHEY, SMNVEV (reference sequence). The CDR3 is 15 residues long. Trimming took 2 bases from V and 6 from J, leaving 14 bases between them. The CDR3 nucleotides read TGTGCCAGCAGTTTACTGGGATCATACGGCAATGAGCAGTTCTTC. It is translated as CASSLLGSYGNEQFF.